Described below is a single TCR beta chain sequence and its context. The sample is drawn from a study of sequential checkpoint blockade in melanoma. Study details: Randomization was 1:1 between first-line nivolumab→ipilimumab and ipilimumab→nivolumab.

V lost 8 bases, J lost 3 bases, and 8 bases stayed unmatched. Looked up from germline, CDR1 is LNHNV and CDR2 is YYDKDF (reference sequence). The CDR3 runs to 16 residues. Treatment in this sample: randomized to nivolumab then ipilimumab (arm A) or the reverse (arm B). Sorted cells were live CD3+CD8+, lacking CD19 and CD56, from PBMCs. Libraries were prepared by immunoSEQ multiplex PCR; TCRdb keeps only in-frame clonotypes and omits some of them. Among 40,000 or so clones listed, 86% were seen once. Specimen: CD8+ T cells sorted from blood (inferred from file names), collected from a patient given nivolumab and ipilimumab in sequence. The sequence was collected from a human donor with melanoma. This chain joins TRBV15 and TRBJ2-1; 12 bases line up with TRBD2. CDR3 protein: CATVPLAGGFYNEQFF. CDR3 DNA: TGTGCCACCGTCCCACTAGCGGGAGGTTTCTACAATGAGCAGTTCTTC.